This section outlines one T cell receptor beta chain sequence together with its context. This clonotype was seen more than once but under ten times. The clone's antigen remains unknown. Base qualities are missing; no much larger clone stands one base away. The CDR3 starts with the cysteine, ends with the phenylalanine, and has 14 residues. The sequence is cut down to CDR3 DNA, 42 bases in frame from base 1. CDR1 and CDR2 (SQVTM, ANQGSEA) derive from the germline V gene. The sample originates from a study of blood T cells in healthy people across ages (dated by TCRdb to between 2014 and 2017). In terms of the full investigation: In model experiments, template switching captured about one uniquely barcoded TCR beta cDNA molecule for every two T cells. The donors were divided into four age groups: young (average approximately 16 years), middle-aged (around 41), aged (about 62) and long-lived (roughly 82). For two donors (one aged 18 to 29 and one aged 80 or older), the study analyzed two additional independent replicas of 1 million unique cDNA reads from the same blood draw. Using deep sequencing normalized with unique cDNA molecular identifiers, the study measured how TCR beta repertoire diversity changes with age. What the research found in general, with its limitations: Total diversity estimates from one million sequenced T cells were considered lower bounds and underestimates. As age increased, observed TCR beta diversity per million T cells dropped in a roughly linear way, and a significant reduction was already evident by age 40. Compared with the aged group, the long-lived group had more naive CD4+ T cells, fewer expanded clones and increased TCR diversity, a pattern suggesting age selection. The percentage of naive T cells measured by flow cytometry correlated strongly with observed TCR beta diversity. Bulk unsorted PBMC profiling prevented conclusive comparison of naive and antigen-experienced compartments. Because donor CMV infection status was unknown, age-related changes in expanded clonotypes were potentially confounded.

Donors were a few dozen systemically healthy Caucasian individuals from Russia aged 6 to 90 years. Roughly 10 milliliters of peripheral blood were collected from each donor into EDTA-treated Vacutainer tubes. Ficoll-Paque density-gradient centrifugation was used to isolate PBMCs, with at least 7 million per sample. Total RNA was extracted from PBMCs with Trizol reagent, with at least 6 micrograms obtained per sample. Naive CD45RAhigh/CD27high T cell percentages were measured by flow cytometry on a PBMC aliquot from every donor. Libraries were built with 5' RACE. Data came from an Illumina HiSeq 2500. A second PCR of roughly 6 to 11 cycles was run with a J-beta primer mix and a sample-barcoded 5' primer. A unique molecular identifier was introduced onto each TCR beta cDNA molecule by a template-switch 5' adaptor carrying 12 random nucleotides. At least 3 million CDR3-containing paired-end reads were obtained from each sample. First-strand cDNA was synthesized from all RNA with the Mint cDNA synthesis kit, primed by a TRBC-specific oligonucleotide. Following uracil-DNA glycosylase treatment, a first 18-cycle PCR with universal primers M1SS and BC2_uni_R was performed on all cDNA. The original methods were these. Normalization of each sample was performed by random selection of 1 million high-quality reads, each carrying a distinct molecular identifier. Instead of being binned into consensus sequences, reads that shared molecular identifiers were thrown out. MiTCR, with a Q25 quality threshold and the strictest error-elimination algorithm, was used for CDR3 identification, clonotype clustering and error correction. A nonparametric unseen species model using Euler transformation provided a lower-bound estimate of total TCR beta diversity. TCRdb reworked the public reads: Q25 trimming with fastp, MiXCR clone assembly, productive beta chains retained. Under each unique CDR3 protein, matching rows form one entry showing the most common genes and DNA. For this entry, the V and J calls and clone size follow TCRdb and not the study's own pipeline. The sample includes about 540,000 distinct CDR3 sequences, with less than 25% observed a single time. The ten largest clones take up just under 9% of the sample.

This same sample was also taken into another study, of T cells of mothers and their children. According to the second study: Donors were nine systemically healthy Caucasian individuals: three mothers and their six children. cDNA synthesis used all of the extracted RNA, with about 1.5 ug of RNA in each 15 ul reaction. In the second PCR, the M1S primer introduced both the sample barcodes and 2-4 random nucleotides. Over 9 million TCR beta CDR3 reads came from each mother, compared with millions of reads from each child. Thymic selection shapes the output of TCR recombination in a similar way in related and unrelated pairs, and inherited differences have a minor effect. Normalized repertoire overlap in related mother-child pairs was always slightly higher than in unrelated mother-child pairs, but the difference was never significant. No persistent microchimeric T cell clones were detected, at a sensitivity of roughly 99 clones per million clonotypes. To look for features that set related mother-child pairs apart from unrelated individuals, the researchers ran deep NGS to compare the TCR beta repertoires of mothers and children. The mean age was about 38 +/- 4 years for the mothers and approximately 11 +/- 4 years for the children. After adapter ligation was performed with NEBNext reagents, the libraries were sequenced on an Illumina HiSeq 2000 with 100+100 nt paired-end reads. Mother and child libraries were prepared a month apart and sequenced in separate runs to prevent cross-contamination. For each donor, somewhere between roughly 450,000 and 2,000,000 distinct TCR beta clonotypes were identified. Naive TCR beta clonotypes were estimated from low-frequency clonotypes matched to each donor's FACS-determined naive share, without sorting.

The chain uses TRBV29-1 and TRBJ2-5; TRBD1 is possibly the D segment (5 matching bases). The J call may be wrong; the DNA end is better matched by TRBJ2-1. This receptor was identified in a boy younger than 18 in good health. The sequenced sample consisted of blood. The CDR3 sequence is CSVHKDDSHNEQFF. The DNA sequence is given as TGCAGCGTTCACAAGGACGACAGCCACAATGAGCAGTTCTTC.